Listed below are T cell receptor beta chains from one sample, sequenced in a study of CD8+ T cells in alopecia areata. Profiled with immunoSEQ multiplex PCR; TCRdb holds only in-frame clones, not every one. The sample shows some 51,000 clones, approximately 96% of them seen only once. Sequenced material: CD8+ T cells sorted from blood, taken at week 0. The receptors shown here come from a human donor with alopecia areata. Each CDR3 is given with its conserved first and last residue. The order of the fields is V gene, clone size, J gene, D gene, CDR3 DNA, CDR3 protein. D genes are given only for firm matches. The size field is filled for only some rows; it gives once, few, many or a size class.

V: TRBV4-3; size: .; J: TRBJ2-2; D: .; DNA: TGCGCCAGCAGCCTTCAGATGAACACCGGGGAGCTGTTTTTT; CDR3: CASSLQMNTGELFF
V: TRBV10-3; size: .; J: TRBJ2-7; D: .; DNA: TGTGCCATCACCCCCGGGGGATCGCTCTACTCCGAGCAGTACTTC; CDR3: CAITPGGSLYSEQYF
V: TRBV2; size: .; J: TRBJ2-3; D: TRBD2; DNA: TGTGCCAGCTCCTGGAAACGGGAGGGGGACACAGATACGCAGTATTTT; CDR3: CASSWKREGDTDTQYF
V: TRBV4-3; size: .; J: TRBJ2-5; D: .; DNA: TGCGCCAGCAGCCTTTATTCGGGCTCACCTGAAGAGACCCAGTACTTC; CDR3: CASSLYSGSPEETQYF
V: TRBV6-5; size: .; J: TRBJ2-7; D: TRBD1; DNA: TGTGCCACATCGGGACAGGACTACTACGAGCAGTACTTC; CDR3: CATSGQDYYEQYF
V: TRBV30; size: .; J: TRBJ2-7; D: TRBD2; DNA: TGTGCCTGGGAACAGCGGGGGGGCTACGAGCAGTACTTC; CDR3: CAWEQRGGYEQYF
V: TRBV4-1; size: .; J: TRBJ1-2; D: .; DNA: TGCGCCAGCAGCCAAGACAACAAGGCCTCCTTCTATGGCTACACCTTC; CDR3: CASSQDNKASFYGYTF
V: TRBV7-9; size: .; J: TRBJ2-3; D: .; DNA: TGTGCCAGCAGCTTAGAGGCAGGGATGGCAGATACGCAGTATTTT; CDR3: CASSLEAGMADTQYF
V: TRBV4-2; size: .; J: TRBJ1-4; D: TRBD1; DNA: TGTGCCAGCAGTTACGGGACAGGGGTAGACGAAAAACTGTTTTTT; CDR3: CASSYGTGVDEKLFF
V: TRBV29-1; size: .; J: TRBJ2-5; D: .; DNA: TGCAGCGCAGCCGGGACTGAGTCGAGGGAGACCCAGTACTTC; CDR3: CSAAGTESRETQYF
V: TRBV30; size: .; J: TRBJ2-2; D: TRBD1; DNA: TGTGCCTGGAGTGTACGACAGGGGCGGAACACCGGGGAGCTGTTTTTT; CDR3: CAWSVRQGRNTGELFF
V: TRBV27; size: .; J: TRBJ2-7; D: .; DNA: TGTGCCAGCAGTGACATTTTCGACTACGAGCAGTACTTC; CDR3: CASSDIFDYEQYF
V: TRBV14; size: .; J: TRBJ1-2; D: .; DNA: TGTGCCAGCAGATCCGGTGGGGGGCGCGAGTTCGGCTACACCTTC; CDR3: CASRSGGGREFGYTF
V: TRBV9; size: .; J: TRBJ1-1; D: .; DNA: TGTGCCAGCAGCGTTGGCGGGGGGCATACTGAAGCTTTCTTT; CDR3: CASSVGGGHTEAFF
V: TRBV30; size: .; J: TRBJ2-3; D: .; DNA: TGTGCCTGGGGGGGCGGAGCGGGGATAGATACGCAGTATTTT; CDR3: CAWGGGAGIDTQYF
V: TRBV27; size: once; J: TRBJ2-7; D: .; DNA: TGTGCCAGTCGCCCAAGCGACACCTACTACGAGCAGTACTTC; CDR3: CASRPSDTYYEQYF
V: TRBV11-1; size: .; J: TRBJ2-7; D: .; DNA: TGTGCCAGCAGCTCCCGATGGGGTACTTCGGAAAAGATCGAGCAGTACTTC; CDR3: CASSSRWGTSEKIEQYF
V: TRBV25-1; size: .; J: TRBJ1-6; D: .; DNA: TGTGCCAGCAGTGAAATGGACAGCTCCTATAATTCACCCCTCCACTTT; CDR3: CASSEMDSSYNSPLHF
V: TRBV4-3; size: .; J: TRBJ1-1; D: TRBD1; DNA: TGCGCCAGCAGCGAAAAGGACAGGGGGGGCACTGAAGCTTTCTTT; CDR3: CASSEKDRGGTEAFF
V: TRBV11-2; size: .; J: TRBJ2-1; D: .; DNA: TGTGCCAGCACCCATGGGGGCCTGAGCTCCTACAATGAGCAGTTCTTC; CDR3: CASTHGGLSSYNEQFF
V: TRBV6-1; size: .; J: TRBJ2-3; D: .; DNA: TGTGCCAGCAGTGAGCCGGACTTCACAGATACGCAGTATTTT; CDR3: CASSEPDFTDTQYF
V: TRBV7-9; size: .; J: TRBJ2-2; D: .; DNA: TGTGCCAGCAGCCCGTGGTCCCACGCGAACACCGGGGAGCTGTTTTTT; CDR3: CASSPWSHANTGELFF
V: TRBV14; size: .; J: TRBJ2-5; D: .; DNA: TGTGCCAGCAGCCCCGGGGAAGGTGTCCAAGAGACCCAGTACTTC; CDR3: CASSPGEGVQETQYF
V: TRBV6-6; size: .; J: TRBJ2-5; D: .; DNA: TGTGCCAGCTTAGGAGAGACCCAGTACTTC; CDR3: CASLGETQYF
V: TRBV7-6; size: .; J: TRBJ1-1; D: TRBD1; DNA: TGTGCCAGCAGCTTAGACAGACAGGGTAGAGACACTGAAGCTTTCTTT; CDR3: CASSLDRQGRDTEAFF
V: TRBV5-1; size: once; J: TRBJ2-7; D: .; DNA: TGCGCCAGCAGCTTCCAGGGTAGTCTCTACGAGCAGTACTTC; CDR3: CASSFQGSLYEQYF
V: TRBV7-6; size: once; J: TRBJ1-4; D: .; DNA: TGTGCCAGCAGCTCAACCTCGGACGGTGCAACTAATGAAAAACTGTTTTTT; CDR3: CASSSTSDGATNEKLFF
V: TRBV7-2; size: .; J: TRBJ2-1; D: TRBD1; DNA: TGTGCCAGCAGCCAGACAGGGGATTATGAGCAGTTCTTC; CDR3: CASSQTGDYEQFF
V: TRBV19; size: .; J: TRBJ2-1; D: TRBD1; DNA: TGTGCCAGTAGTGCCAGAGGACAGGGTTTGTACAATGAGCAGTTCTTC; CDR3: CASSARGQGLYNEQFF
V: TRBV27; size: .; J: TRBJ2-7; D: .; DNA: TGTGCCAGCAGTTTATCCTTGGGCTACGAGCAGTACTTC; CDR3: CASSLSLGYEQYF
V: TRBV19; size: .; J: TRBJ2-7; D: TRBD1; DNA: TGTGCCAGTTCGGGACAGGCTACCTACGAGCAGTACTTC; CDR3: CASSGQATYEQYF
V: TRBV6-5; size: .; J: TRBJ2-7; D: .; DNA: TGTGCCAGCAGTGACGGGAGCTCCTACGAGCAGTACTTC; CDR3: CASSDGSSYEQYF
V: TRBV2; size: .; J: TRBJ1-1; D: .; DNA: TGTGCCAGCGCAACGATACCGAACACTGAAGCTTTCTTT; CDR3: CASATIPNTEAFF
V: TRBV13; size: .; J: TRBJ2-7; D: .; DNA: TGTGCCAGCAGCTCTCAGGGGAGCTCCTACGAGCAGTACTTC; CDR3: CASSSQGSSYEQYF
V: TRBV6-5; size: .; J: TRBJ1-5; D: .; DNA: TGTGCCAGCAGCTCCAGCAAAAATAGCAATCAGCCCCAGCATTTT; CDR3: CASSSSKNSNQPQHF
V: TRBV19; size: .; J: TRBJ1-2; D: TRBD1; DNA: TGTGCCAGTAGTAGGCCCGCCGGGACAGGGGCCTTCTATGGCTACACCTTC; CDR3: CASSRPAGTGAFYGYTF
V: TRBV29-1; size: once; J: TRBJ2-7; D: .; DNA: TGCAGCGCCTTGATGGGAGTCTACGAGCAGTACTTC; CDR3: CSALMGVYEQYF
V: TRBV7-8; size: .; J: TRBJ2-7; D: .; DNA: TGTGCCAGCTCCCCAGGGGACGAGCAGTACTTC; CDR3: CASSPGDEQYF
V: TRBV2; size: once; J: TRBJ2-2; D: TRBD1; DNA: TGTGCCAGCAGTGACGACAGGGCGAACACCGGGGAGCTGTTTTTT; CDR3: CASSDDRANTGELFF
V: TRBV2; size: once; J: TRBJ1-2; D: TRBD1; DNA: TGTGCCAGCAGTGAATTGGACAGGGGGCTTTATGACTATGGCTACACCTTC; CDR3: CASSELDRGLYDYGYTF
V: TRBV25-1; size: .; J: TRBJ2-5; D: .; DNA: TGTGCCAGCAGTGAACTCAGATACCAAGAGACCCAGTACTTC; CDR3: CASSELRYQETQYF
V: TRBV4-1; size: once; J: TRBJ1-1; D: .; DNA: TGCGCCAGCAGCCAATGGGGGGCCGAAGCTTTCTTT; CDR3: CASSQWGAEAFF
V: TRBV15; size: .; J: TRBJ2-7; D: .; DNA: TGTGCCACCAGCAGAGATTCAGGGACACCCTACGAGCAGTACTTC; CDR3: CATSRDSGTPYEQYF
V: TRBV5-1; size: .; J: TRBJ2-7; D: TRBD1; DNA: TGCGCCAGCAGCTTGTATGGGACAGTCTCCTACGAGCAGTACTTC; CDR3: CASSLYGTVSYEQYF